These T cell receptor beta chains were read from a single sample in a study of CD8+CD57+ T cells in acquired aplastic anemia. One entry per CDR3 protein results from TCRdb running MiXCR on the reads. This table holds roughly 160,000 distinct CDR3 sequences, roughly 48% found once. Sequencing used sorted CD4+, CD8+, or CD8+CD57+ T cells (not recorded which) from PBMCs. The origin of the receptors is a human donor with aplastic anemia. Both conserved end residues are part of each CDR3.

CDR3 protein: CATSRGRTYGYTF
J gene: TRBJ1-2
V gene: TRBV15

CDR3 protein: CASSQGGSTDTQYF
J gene: TRBJ2-3
V gene: TRBV3-1

CDR3 protein: CASSSLQSGNTDTQYF
J gene: TRBJ2-3
V gene: TRBV5-1

CDR3 protein: CASTSRGGVEKLFF
J gene: TRBJ1-4
V gene: TRBV19

CDR3 protein: CAISVGQITLQETQYF
J gene: TRBJ2-5
V gene: TRBV10-3

CDR3 protein: CATSDPTLAGGYNEQFF
J gene: TRBJ2-1
V gene: TRBV24-1

CDR3 protein: CASSFGSSNTQYF
J gene: TRBJ2-3
V gene: TRBV7-9

CDR3 protein: CAWRTGIYTGELFF
J gene: TRBJ2-2
V gene: TRBV30

CDR3 protein: CASSVESGTEQFF
J gene: TRBJ2-1
V gene: TRBV9

CDR3 protein: CAKQRVWGREETQYF
J gene: TRBJ2-5
V gene: TRBV4-1

CDR3 protein: CATSDYRLGQETQYF
J gene: TRBJ2-5
V gene: TRBV24-1

CDR3 protein: CSARGLRGTGEQYF
J gene: TRBJ2-7
V gene: TRBV20-1

CDR3 protein: CATSRGTSGRAVDEQYF
J gene: TRBJ2-7
V gene: TRBV15

CDR3 protein: CASSLGPTSSYEQYF
J gene: TRBJ2-7
V gene: TRBV5-1

CDR3 protein: CASSSSGVPTYNEQFF
J gene: TRBJ2-1
V gene: TRBV11-1

CDR3 protein: CASKLQGDYYNSPLHF
J gene: TRBJ1-6
V gene: TRBV19

CDR3 protein: CSTRDLSGNTIYF
J gene: TRBJ1-3
V gene: TRBV20-1

CDR3 protein: CAISEWDRPNTEAFF
J gene: TRBJ1-1
V gene: TRBV10-3

CDR3 protein: CASSLNQGNSGNTIYF
J gene: TRBJ1-3
V gene: TRBV9

CDR3 protein: CASSQSFASADSTDTQYF
J gene: TRBJ2-3
V gene: TRBV3-1

CDR3 protein: CSAEPGGTEAFF
J gene: TRBJ1-1
V gene: TRBV20-1

CDR3 protein: CSARVTVGRGYTF
J gene: TRBJ1-2
V gene: TRBV20-1

CDR3 protein: CASSQGGKNIQYF
J gene: TRBJ2-4
V gene: TRBV14

CDR3 protein: CASSQGGASQYF
J gene: TRBJ2-3
V gene: TRBV14

CDR3 protein: CGTGSSGANVLTF
J gene: TRBJ2-6
V gene: TRBV19

CDR3 protein: CASRIPSTGYSNQPQHF
J gene: TRBJ1-5
V gene: TRBV10-1

CDR3 protein: CASSYPKGSGSVYEQYF
J gene: TRBJ2-7
V gene: TRBV6-2/TRBV6-3

CDR3 protein: CASSPQGGSYNEQFF
J gene: TRBJ2-1
V gene: TRBV6-2/TRBV6-3

CDR3 protein: CASSDSGGGFYGYTF
J gene: TRBJ1-2
V gene: TRBV5-1

CDR3 protein: CASSPPGSGRVNEQFF
J gene: TRBJ2-1
V gene: TRBV11-2

CDR3 protein: CAISDDVGYGYTF
J gene: TRBJ1-2
V gene: TRBV10-3

CDR3 protein: CASGPGIGKNIQYF
J gene: TRBJ2-4
V gene: TRBV12-5

CDR3 protein: CSVEGDRGRAETQYF
J gene: TRBJ2-5
V gene: TRBV29-1

CDR3 protein: CSASVAGGALDTQYF
J gene: TRBJ2-3
V gene: TRBV20-1

CDR3 protein: CASGDMGGRETQYF
J gene: TRBJ2-5
V gene: TRBV2

CDR3 protein: CASSMDHGWEDGQYF
J gene: TRBJ2-7
V gene: TRBV11-2

CDR3 protein: CASSIVERNQPQHF
J gene: TRBJ1-5
V gene: TRBV19

CDR3 protein: CASSLPGQTQYF
J gene: TRBJ2-5
V gene: TRBV13

CDR3 protein: CASSLRGSPYNEQFF
J gene: TRBJ2-1
V gene: TRBV5-6

CDR3 protein: CASKFSGTEYWPQHF
J gene: TRBJ1-5
V gene: TRBV27

CDR3 protein: CASSLGEAGLYNEQFF
J gene: TRBJ2-1
V gene: TRBV7-6

CDR3 protein: CATSAGTGGYEQYF
J gene: TRBJ2-7
V gene: TRBV24-1

CDR3 protein: CASTRDGAPYNEQFF
J gene: TRBJ2-1
V gene: TRBV19

CDR3 protein: CASSRTVTYEQYF
J gene: TRBJ2-7
V gene: TRBV19

CDR3 protein: CASSLVGGRVSYEQYF
J gene: TRBJ2-7
V gene: TRBV11-2

CDR3 protein: CASSLWRNTGELFF
J gene: TRBJ2-2
V gene: TRBV5-1

CDR3 protein: CATTLAGSYEQYF
J gene: TRBJ2-7
V gene: TRBV24-1

CDR3 protein: CASSGMTSGYTF
J gene: TRBJ1-2
V gene: TRBV2

CDR3 protein: CASSQSGTGHYGYTF
J gene: TRBJ1-2
V gene: TRBV4-1

CDR3 protein: CSAREWSGITVDTQYF
J gene: TRBJ2-3
V gene: TRBV20-1

CDR3 protein: CASSNFHRGETQYF
J gene: TRBJ2-5
V gene: TRBV19

CDR3 protein: CASSPRAEQFF
J gene: TRBJ2-1
V gene: TRBV12-3/TRBV12-4

CDR3 protein: CASRTLGTDTQYF
J gene: TRBJ2-3
V gene: TRBV6-1